The 19 T cell receptor beta chains in this list originate from one sample, sequenced in a study of graft-versus-host responses after intestinal transplantation. These receptors are not linked to any known antigen. Here immunoSEQ multiplex PCR was the method, and the copy in TCRdb shows in-frame clones only, minus some. The sample records around 120,000 clones, about nine tenths being singletons. Sequencing was performed on unstimulated CD4+ T cells sorted from spleen or lymph node cells, taken before intestinal transplant. Receptors originate from a human donor who received an intestinal transplant.

This clone was counted a single time. The rearrangement joins TRBV19 to TRBJ1-5; D not resolved. V shed 9 bases and J shed 0 bases, with 12 bases lying between them. The CDR3 length is 14 residues. Germline values: CDR1 LNHDA, CDR2 SQIVND (reference sequence). This CDR3 reads CASVDGYSNQPQHF. For the CDR3, the DNA is TGTGCCAGCGTTGACGGGTATAGCAATCAGCCCCAGCATTTT.

The chain uses TRBV27 and TRBJ2-1; D is possibly TRBD1 (5 bases). The germline V gene encodes CDR1 MNHEY and CDR2 SMNVEV (reference sequence). There are 15 residues in the CDR3. The V end lost 2 bases, the J end lost 4 bases, and 12 bases lay between the germline ends. The CDR3 region has the DNA TGTGCCAGCAGTTTAATATGGGGCTGGTACAATGAGCAGTTCTTC. This gives the protein CASSLIWGWYNEQFF.

This chain uses TRBV21-1 with TRBJ1-2; the DNA was not used to check the table's D call, TRBD1. TRBV21-1 is flagged as a pseudogene. The CDR3 runs to 14 residues. This CDR3 is CASSNVGQTYGYTF. The CDR3 DNA follows: TGTGCCAGCAGCAACGTGGGACAGACCTATGGCTACACCTTC.

The CDR3 sequence is CASSLEIQTVEQFF. In DNA form, the CDR3 reads TGTGCCAGCAGCTTAGAGATCCAGACAGTTGAGCAGTTCTTC. The V call is TRBV7-9, the J call TRBJ2-1, with D tentatively TRBD1 (5 bases). The CDR3 is 14 amino acids. Germline V gene lookup returns CDR1 SEHNR and CDR2 FQNEAQ (reference sequence). Trimming took off 1 base at V and 9 bases at J, with 13 bases between the two ends.

The chain has TRBV19 and TRBJ2-7, with D perhaps matching TRBD1 (6 bases). Germline CDR1 is LNHDA and CDR2 is SQIVND (reference sequence). The length of the CDR3 is 15 residues. V was trimmed by 5 bases and J by 3 bases, leaving 17 bases between them. CDR3 coding DNA: TGTGCCAGTAGTGCCACCGGGACACCTTTCTACGAGCAGTACTTC. This codes for CASSATGTPFYEQYF.

The V gene is TRBV6-1, the J gene TRBJ2-1; the D gene is possibly TRBD1 (6 bases). The CDR3 consists of 15 residues. Germline V CDR1 and CDR2: MNHNS, SASEGT. Deletions cut 7 bases from V and 2 bases from J, with 15 bases between. CDR3 region: CASTQTPGAYNEQFF. As DNA, the CDR3 is TGTGCCAGCACCCAGACCCCAGGGGCCTACAATGAGCAGTTCTTC.

This rearrangement joins TRBV5-4 to TRBJ1-2, with D hard to call. V was shortened by 0 bases and J by 0 bases, with 6 bases between the two germline ends. Germline loops: CDR1 SGHNT, CDR2 YYREEE (reference sequence). The CDR3 is made up of 14 amino acids. CDR3 region: CASSLDGSNYGYTF. Here the CDR3 DNA reads TGTGCCAGCAGCTTGGACGGGTCTAACTATGGCTACACCTTC. The full variable domain, rest sourced from reference TRBV5-4 and TRBJ1-2, is ETGVTQSPTHLIKTRGQQVTLRCSSQSGHNTVSWYQQALGQGPQFIFQYYREEENGRGNFPPRFSGLQFPNYSSELNVNALELDDSALYLCASSLDGSNYGYTFGSGTRLTVV.

Notes on this clone: Other DNA sequences within the sample encode an identical CDR3. The chain couples TRBV27 to TRBJ2-7; 7 nucleotides align to TRBD2. With V trimmed by 2 bases and J by 5 bases, 6 bases remained unmatched. From germline, CDR1 is MNHEY and CDR2 SMNVEV (reference sequence). The CDR3 runs 14 residues. DNA for the CDR3: TGTGCCAGCAGTTTAGCAGCGGGGTACCACGAGCAGTACTTC. Translating it yields CASSLAAGYHEQYF.

Of note for this clone: At one of its ends the junction is not consistent with the germline gene, which may arise from a read error. The chain is built from TRBV7-9 and TRBJ2-7; TRBD1 agrees at 7 bases. Germline V CDR1 and CDR2: SEHNR, FQNEAQ (reference sequence). The CDR3 has 16 residues. CDR3: CASSLEAGTAGVRVRF. CDR3 in DNA: TGTGCCAGCAGCCTGGAGGCCGGGACAGCCGGAGTGAGAGTACGGTTC.

V usage is TRBV7-2 and J usage is TRBJ2-2, with a tentative D call TRBD2 (5 bases). V dropped 5 bases and J dropped 0 bases, with 13 bases sitting between them. Germline V gene sequence: CDR1 SGHTA, CDR2 FQGNSA. This CDR3 contains 16 residues. This CDR3 reads CASSGARGANTGELFF. CDR3 sequence (DNA): TGTGCCAGCAGCGGCGCCCGGGGAGCGAACACCGGGGAGCTGTTTTTT.

This rearrangement joins TRBV30 to TRBJ1-1; TRBD1 might be the D (6 bases). V lost 7 bases to trimming and J lost 6 bases, with 21 bases between them. Per the germline V gene, CDR1 is GTSNPN and CDR2 is SVGIG (reference sequence). There are 14 residues in the CDR3. As DNA, the CDR3 is TGTGCCTATTGGACTCGATCAGGGGTGGCTGAAGCTTTCTTT. Translating gives CAYWTRSGVAEAFF.

The V gene is TRBV19, the J gene TRBJ2-5; 10 positions match TRBD2. Germline lookup yields CDR1 LNHDA and CDR2 SQIVND (reference sequence). The trim removed 6 bases at V and 1 base at J, leaving 5 bases unmatched. This CDR3 is built from 15 residues. CDR3 sequence reads: CASSRTSGFQETQYF. CDR3 sequence (DNA): TGTGCCAGTAGCCGGACTAGCGGATTCCAAGAGACCCAGTACTTC.

The DNA of the CDR3 is TGTGCCAGCAGCGTAGCTAAGCCCACAGATACGCAGTATTTT. As protein: CASSVAKPTDTQYF. The chain employs TRBV9 and TRBJ2-3; the D is unclear. The CDR3 covers 14 residues. Between the trimmed V and J ends, which lost 0 bases and 2 bases, there was a span of 7 bases. Per the germline V gene, CDR1 is SGDLS and CDR2 is YYNGEE.

The rearrangement uses TRBV19 and TRBJ1-5; 9 positions agree with TRBD1. This CDR3 contains 13 residues. The germline gives CDR1 LNHDA, CDR2 SQIVND (reference sequence). V lost 7 bases, J lost 5 bases, and 3 bases stayed unmatched. CDR3 sequence (DNA): TGTGCCAGTAACCGACAGGGGGATCAGCCCCAGCATTTT. This translates into CASNRQGDQPQHF.

J is TRBJ2-7 and V is TRBV2; D perhaps matches TRBD1 (6 bases). This CDR3 comprises 17 residues. V was cut by 6 bases and J by 4 bases, with 25 bases left in between. Germline V gene sequence: CDR1 SNHLY, CDR2 FYNNEI. The CDR3 loop reads CASSERGVGTSVYEQYF. The CDR3 bases are TGTGCCAGCAGCGAAAGAGGGGTTGGGACATCCGTATACGAGCAGTACTTC.

The rearrangement uses TRBV2 and TRBJ2-5; 11 nucleotides agree with TRBD2. V was clipped by 6 bases and J by 5 bases; unmatched bases: 8. CDR3 length: 15 amino acids. Germline V gives CDR1 SNHLY, CDR2 FYNNEI. Here the CDR3 reads CASSTTSGAAETQYF. In nucleotides, the CDR3 is TGTGCCAGCAGCACGACTAGCGGGGCAGCGGAGACCCAGTACTTC. Looking up the rest from reference TRBV2 and TRBJ2-5 gives the full variable domain: EPEVTQTPSHQVTQMGQEVILRCVPISNHLYFYWYRQILGQKVEFLVSFYNNEISEKSEIFDDQFSVERPDGSNFTLKIRSTKLEDSAMYFCASSTTSGAAETQYFGPGTRLLVL.

This rearrangement joins TRBV30 to TRBJ1-5; D may be TRBD1 (6 bases). The ends were cut back, 3 bases at V and 0 bases at J, with 9 bases in the middle. Germline V CDR1 and CDR2: GTSNPN, SVGIG (reference sequence). CDR3 length: 14 residues. CDR3 residues: CAWRDSYSNQPQHF. DNA for the CDR3: TGTGCCTGGAGGGACAGCTATAGCAATCAGCCCCAGCATTTT.

CDR3 DNA sequence: TGCAGTGCGTACTACAATGAGCAGTTCTTC. Its protein is CSAYYNEQFF. The chain joins TRBV20-1 to TRBJ2-1; D gene uncertain. Germline V gene lookup returns CDR1 DFQATT and CDR2 SNEGSKA (reference sequence). V lost 6 bases and J lost 3, with 3 bases in between. CDR3 length equals 10 residues.

The genes are TRBV23-1 and TRBJ2-1; TRBD1 is a possible D gene (6 bases). TRBV23-1 falls under the ORF class, with uncertain function. V lost 0 bases, J lost 2 bases, and 11 bases lay in between. CDR3 length: 16 residues. CDR3 coding DNA: TGCGCCAGCAGTCAATCGGGCCAGGGGCCCTACAATGAGCAGTTCTTC. It is translated as CASSQSGQGPYNEQFF.